This T cell receptor beta chain was obtained from a study of shared clonotypes between healthy human individuals. The table lists this clone with a count of one. Its target is not known. Study conclusions and caveats: The study's rarefaction showed incomplete sorted-subset sequencing despite large depth. Larger estimated richness was generally seen in naive subsets than in memory subsets. Since donors were few, the genetic and exposure-history diversity represented was limited.

TCRdb keeps only in-frame clones here, not all; method: immunoSEQ multiplex PCR. The repertoire includes 2,500,000 or so clones, over 85% of them detected once, and more than 0.35% sits in the top ten. Sequencing input: naive CD4+ T cells from PBMCs. Subset: CD45RA+ positively selected. The TCR was taken from a man between 18 and 35 years old in good health. Some clones in this sample may be carry-over from other donors' samples.

The CDR3 DNA sequence: TGTGCCAGCACCCTATTGTATACGAACTATGGCTACACCTTC. It specifies CASTLLYTNYGYTF. The chain is built from TRBV2 and TRBJ1-2; unclear D gene. Germline values: CDR1 SNHLY, CDR2 FYNNEI. Trimming took off 7 bases at V and 2 bases at J, with 14 bases between the two ends. The CDR3 runs 14 residues.